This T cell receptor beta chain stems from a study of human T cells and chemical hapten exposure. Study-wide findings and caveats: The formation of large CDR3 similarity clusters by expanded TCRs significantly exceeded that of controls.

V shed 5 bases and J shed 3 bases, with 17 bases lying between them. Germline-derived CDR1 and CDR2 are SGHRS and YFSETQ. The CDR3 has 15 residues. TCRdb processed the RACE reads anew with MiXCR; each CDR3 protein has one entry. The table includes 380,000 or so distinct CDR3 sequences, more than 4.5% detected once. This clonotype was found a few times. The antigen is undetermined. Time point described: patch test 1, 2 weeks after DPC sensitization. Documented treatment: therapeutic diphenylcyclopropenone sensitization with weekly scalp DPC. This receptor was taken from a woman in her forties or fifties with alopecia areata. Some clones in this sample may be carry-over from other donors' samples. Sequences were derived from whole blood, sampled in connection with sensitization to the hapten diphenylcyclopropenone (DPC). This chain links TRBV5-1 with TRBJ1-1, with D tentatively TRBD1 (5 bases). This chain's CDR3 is CASRLLRAGDTEAFF. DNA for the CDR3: TGCGCCAGCAGACTTCTCAGGGCTGGTGACACTGAAGCTTTCTTT.